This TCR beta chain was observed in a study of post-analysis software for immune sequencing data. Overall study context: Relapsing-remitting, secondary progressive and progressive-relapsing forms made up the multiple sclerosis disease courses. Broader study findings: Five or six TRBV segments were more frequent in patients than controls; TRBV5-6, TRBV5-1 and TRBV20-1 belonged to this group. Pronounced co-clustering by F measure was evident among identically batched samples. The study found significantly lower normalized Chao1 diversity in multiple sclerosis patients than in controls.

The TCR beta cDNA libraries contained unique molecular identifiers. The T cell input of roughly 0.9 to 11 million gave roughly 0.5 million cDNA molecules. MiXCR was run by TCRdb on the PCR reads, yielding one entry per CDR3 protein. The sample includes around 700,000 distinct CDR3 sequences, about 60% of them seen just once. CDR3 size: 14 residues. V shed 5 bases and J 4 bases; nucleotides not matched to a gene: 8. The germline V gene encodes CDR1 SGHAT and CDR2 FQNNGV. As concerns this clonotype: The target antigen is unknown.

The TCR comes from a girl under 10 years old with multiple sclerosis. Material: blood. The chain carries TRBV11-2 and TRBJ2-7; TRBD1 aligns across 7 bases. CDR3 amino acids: CASSHRQGGYEQYF. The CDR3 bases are TGTGCCAGCAGCCACCGACAGGGTGGATACGAGCAGTACTTC.